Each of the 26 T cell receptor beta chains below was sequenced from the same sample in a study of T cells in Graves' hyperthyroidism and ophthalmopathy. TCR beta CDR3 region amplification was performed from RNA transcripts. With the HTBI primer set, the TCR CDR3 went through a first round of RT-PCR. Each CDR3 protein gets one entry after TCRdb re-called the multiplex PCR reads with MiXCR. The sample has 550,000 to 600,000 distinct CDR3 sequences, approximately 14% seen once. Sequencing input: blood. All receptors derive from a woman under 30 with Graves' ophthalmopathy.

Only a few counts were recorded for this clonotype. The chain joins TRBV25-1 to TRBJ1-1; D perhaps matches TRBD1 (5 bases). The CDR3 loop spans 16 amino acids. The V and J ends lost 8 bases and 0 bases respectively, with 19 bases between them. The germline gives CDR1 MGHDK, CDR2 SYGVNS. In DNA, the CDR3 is TGTGCCAGCCAATGGGCCGGCGAAGGGGTGAACACTGAAGCTTTCTTT. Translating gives CASQWAGEGVNTEAFF. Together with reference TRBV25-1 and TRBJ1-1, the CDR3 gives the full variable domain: EADIYQTPRYLVIGTGKKITLECSQTMGHDKMYWYQQDPGMELHLIHYSYGVNSTEKGDLSSESTVSRIRTEHFPLTLESARPSHTSQYLCASQWAGEGVNTEAFFGQGTRLTVV.

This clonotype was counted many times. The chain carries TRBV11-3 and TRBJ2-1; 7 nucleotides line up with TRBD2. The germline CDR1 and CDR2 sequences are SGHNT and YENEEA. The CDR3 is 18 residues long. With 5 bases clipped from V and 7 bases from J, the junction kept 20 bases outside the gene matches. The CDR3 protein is CASSPRRRGAGAENEQFF. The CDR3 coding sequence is TGTGCCAGCAGCCCCCGGCGCAGAGGGGCGGGAGCAGAAAATGAGCAGTTCTTC. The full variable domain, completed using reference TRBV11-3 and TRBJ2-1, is EAGVVQSPRYKIIEKKQPVAFWCNPISGHNTLYWYLQNLGQGPELLIRYENEEAVDDSQLPKDRFSAERLKGVDSTLKIQPAELGDSAVYLCASSPRRRGAGAENEQFFGPGTRLTVL.

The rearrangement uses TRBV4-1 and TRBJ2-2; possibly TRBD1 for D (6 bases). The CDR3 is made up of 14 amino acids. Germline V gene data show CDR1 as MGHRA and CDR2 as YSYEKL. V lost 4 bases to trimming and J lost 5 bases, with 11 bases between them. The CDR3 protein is CASSPTTGTGELFF. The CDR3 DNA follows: TGCGCCAGCAGCCCCACTACAGGGACCGGGGAGCTGTTTTTT.

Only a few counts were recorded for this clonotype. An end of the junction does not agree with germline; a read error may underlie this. This CDR3 reads CASNFYTYGHTF. CDR3 nucleotide sequence: TGTGCCAGCAATTTCTATACCTATGGCCACACCTTC. J is TRBJ1-2 and V is TRBV2; D not resolved. Germline CDR1 and CDR2: SNHLY and FYNNEI. This CDR3 contains 12 residues.

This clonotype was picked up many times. The CDR3 coding sequence is TGTGCCAGCAGCGGGTTACAGGGCCTCCACTCTGAAGCTTTCTTT. Protein sequence: CASSGLQGLHSEAFF. This sequence joins TRBV7-8 and TRBJ1-1, with D possibly TRBD1 on 6 matching bases. The CDR3 has 15 amino acids. Trimming took off 5 bases at V and 6 bases at J, with 19 bases between the two ends. CDR1 is SGHVS and CDR2 is FQNEAQ in the germline V gene.

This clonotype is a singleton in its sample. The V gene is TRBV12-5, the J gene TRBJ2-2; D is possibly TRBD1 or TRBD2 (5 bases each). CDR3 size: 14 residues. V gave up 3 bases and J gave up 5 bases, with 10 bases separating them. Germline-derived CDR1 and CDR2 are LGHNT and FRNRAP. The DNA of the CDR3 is TGTGCTAGTGGTTTCTCTGGGGGTACCGGGGAGCTGTTTTTT. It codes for CASGFSGGTGELFF.

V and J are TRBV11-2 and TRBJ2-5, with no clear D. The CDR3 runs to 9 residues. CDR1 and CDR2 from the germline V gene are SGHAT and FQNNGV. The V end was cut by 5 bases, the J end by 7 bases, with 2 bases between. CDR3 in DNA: TGTGCCAGCAGCCCGACCCAGTACTTC. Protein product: CASSPTQYF.

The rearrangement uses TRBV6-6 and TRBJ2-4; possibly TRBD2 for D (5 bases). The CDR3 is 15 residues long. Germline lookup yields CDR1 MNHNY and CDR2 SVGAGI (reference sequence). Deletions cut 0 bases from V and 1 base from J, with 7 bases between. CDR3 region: CASSYSTGAKNIQYF. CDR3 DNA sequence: TGTGCCAGCAGTTACTCCACGGGGGCCAAAAACATTCAGTACTTC.

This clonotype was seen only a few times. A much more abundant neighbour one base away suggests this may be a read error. CDR3 nucleotides: TGTGCCGGCAGTGACTTGGGACTAGAGGACTACGAGCAGTACTTC. Its translation is CAGSDLGLEDYEQYF. The V and J genes are TRBV2 and TRBJ2-7, with 8 nucleotides matching TRBD2. The CDR3 runs 15 residues. CDR1 is SNHLY, CDR2 FYNNEI, per germline. Using reference TRBV2 and TRBJ2-7 for the parts outside the CDR3, the full variable domain is EPEVTQTPSHQVTQMGQEVILRCVPISNHLYFYWYRQILGQKVEFLVSFYNNEISEKSEIFDDQFSVERPDGSNFTLKIRSTKLEDSAMYFCAGSDLGLEDYEQYFGPGTRLTVT.

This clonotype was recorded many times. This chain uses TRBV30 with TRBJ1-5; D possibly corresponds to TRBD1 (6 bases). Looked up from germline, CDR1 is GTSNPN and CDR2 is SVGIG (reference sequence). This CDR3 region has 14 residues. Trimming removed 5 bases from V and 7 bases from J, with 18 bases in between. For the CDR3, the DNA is TGTGCCTGGCAACCACAGGGTCCCCAGCAGCCCCAGCATTTT. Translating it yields CAWQPQGPQQPQHF.

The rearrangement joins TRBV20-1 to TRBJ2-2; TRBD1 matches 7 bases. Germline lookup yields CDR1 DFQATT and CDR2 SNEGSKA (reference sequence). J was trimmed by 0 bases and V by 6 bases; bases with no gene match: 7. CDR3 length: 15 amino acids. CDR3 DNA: TGCAGTGCGCAACAGGGGCAGTCGAACACCGGGGAGCTGTTTTTT. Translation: CSAQQGQSNTGELFF.

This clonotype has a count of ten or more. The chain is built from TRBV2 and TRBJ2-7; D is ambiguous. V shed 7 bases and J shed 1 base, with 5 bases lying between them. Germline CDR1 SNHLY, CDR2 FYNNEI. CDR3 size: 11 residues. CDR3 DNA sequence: TGTGCCAGCAAAAGATCCTACGAGCAGTACTTC. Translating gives CASKRSYEQYF.

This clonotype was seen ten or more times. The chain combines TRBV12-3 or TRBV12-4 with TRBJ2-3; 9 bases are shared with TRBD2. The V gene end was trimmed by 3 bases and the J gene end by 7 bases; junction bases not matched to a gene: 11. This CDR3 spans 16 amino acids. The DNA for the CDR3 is TGTGCCAGCAGTTTCTTCTTAGCGGGAGCACCTTATACGCAGTATTTT. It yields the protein CASSFFLAGAPYTQYF.

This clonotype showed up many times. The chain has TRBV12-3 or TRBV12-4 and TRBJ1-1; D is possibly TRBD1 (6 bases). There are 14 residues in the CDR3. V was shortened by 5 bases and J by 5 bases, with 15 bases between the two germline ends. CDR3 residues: CASSANGGRTEAFF. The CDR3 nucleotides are TGTGCCAGCAGTGCCAACGGGGGCCGGACTGAAGCTTTCTTT.

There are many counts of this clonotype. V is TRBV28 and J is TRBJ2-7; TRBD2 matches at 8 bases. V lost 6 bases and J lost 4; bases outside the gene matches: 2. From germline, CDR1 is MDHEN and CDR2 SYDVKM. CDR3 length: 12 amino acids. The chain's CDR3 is CASRTGGYEQYF. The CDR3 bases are TGTGCCAGCAGAACGGGAGGGTACGAGCAGTACTTC. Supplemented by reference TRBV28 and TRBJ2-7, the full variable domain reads DVKVTQSSRYLVKRTGEKVFLECVQDMDHENMFWYRQDPGLGLRLIYFSYDVKMKEKGDIPEGYSVSREKKERFSLILESASTNQTSMYLCASRTGGYEQYFGPGTRLTVT.

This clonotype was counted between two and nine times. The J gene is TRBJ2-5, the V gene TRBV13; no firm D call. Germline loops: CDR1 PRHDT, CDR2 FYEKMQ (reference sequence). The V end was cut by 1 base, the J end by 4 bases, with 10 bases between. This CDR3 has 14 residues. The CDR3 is CASSLDTLIETQYF. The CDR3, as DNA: TGTGCCAGCAGCTTAGATACACTTATAGAGACCCAGTACTTC.

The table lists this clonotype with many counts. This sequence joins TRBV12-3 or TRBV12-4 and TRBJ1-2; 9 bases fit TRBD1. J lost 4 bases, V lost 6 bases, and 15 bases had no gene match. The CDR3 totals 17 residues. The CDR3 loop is CASRSTTRDRVGYGYTF. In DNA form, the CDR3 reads TGTGCCAGCAGATCAACGACCCGGGACAGGGTTGGCTATGGCTACACCTTC.

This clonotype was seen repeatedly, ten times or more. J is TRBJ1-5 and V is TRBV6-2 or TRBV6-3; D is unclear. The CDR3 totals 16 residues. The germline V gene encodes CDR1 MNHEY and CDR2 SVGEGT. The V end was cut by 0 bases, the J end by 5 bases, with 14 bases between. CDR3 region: CASSYSPPGRHQPQHF. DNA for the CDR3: TGTGCCAGCAGTTACTCCCCGCCGGGCCGCCATCAGCCCCAGCATTTT.

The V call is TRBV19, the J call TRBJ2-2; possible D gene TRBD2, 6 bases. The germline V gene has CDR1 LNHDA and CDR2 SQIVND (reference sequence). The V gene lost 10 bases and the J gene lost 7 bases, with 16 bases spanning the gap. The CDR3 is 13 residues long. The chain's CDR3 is CATRPRGNGELFF. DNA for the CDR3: TGTGCCACCAGACCACGGGGGAACGGGGAGCTGTTTTTT.

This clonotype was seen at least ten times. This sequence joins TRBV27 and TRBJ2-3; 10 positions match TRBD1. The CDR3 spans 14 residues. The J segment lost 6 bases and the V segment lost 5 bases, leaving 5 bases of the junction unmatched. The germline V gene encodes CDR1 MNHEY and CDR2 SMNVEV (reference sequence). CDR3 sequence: CASSPRQGADTQYF. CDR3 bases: TGTGCCAGCAGTCCGAGACAGGGGGCGGATACGCAGTATTTT.

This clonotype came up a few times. The CDR3 protein is CASSQERAEETQYF. CDR3 sequence (DNA): TGCGCCAGCAGCCAAGAGAGGGCCGAAGAGACCCAGTACTTC. The rearrangement joins TRBV4-3 to TRBJ2-5; D is perhaps TRBD2 (5 bases). V gave up 0 bases and J gave up 3 bases, with 8 bases separating them. Per the germline V gene, CDR1 is LGHNA and CDR2 is YSLEER. The CDR3 loop spans 14 amino acids.

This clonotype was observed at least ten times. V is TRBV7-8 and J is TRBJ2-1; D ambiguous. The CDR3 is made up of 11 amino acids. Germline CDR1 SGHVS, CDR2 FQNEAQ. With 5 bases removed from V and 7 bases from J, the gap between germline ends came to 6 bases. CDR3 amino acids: CASSPQNEQFF. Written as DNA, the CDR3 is TGTGCCAGCAGCCCCCAGAATGAGCAGTTCTTC.

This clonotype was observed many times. CDR3 in amino acids: CASSLIWGNTEAFF. The CDR3 DNA sequence: TGTGCCAGCAGCTTAATCTGGGGGAACACTGAAGCTTTCTTT. The rearrangement joins TRBV11-2 to TRBJ1-1; no reliable D call. CDR3 length: 14 amino acids. CDR1 and CDR2 from the germline V gene are SGHAT and FQNNGV. V was pared by 2 bases and J by 1 base, with 8 bases between.

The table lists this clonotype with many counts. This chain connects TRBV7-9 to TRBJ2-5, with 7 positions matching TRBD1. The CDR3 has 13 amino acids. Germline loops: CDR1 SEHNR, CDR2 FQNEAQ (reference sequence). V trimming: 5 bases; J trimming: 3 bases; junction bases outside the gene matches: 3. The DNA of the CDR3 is TGTGCCAGCAGCCATACAGGGGAAGAGACCCAGTACTTC. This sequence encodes CASSHTGEETQYF.

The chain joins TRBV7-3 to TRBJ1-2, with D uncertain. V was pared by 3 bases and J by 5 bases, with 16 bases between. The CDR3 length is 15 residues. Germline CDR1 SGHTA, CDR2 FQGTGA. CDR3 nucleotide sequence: TGTGCCAGCAGCTTTTCATTCGTGGGAACTTATGGCTACACCTTC. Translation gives CASSFSFVGTYGYTF.

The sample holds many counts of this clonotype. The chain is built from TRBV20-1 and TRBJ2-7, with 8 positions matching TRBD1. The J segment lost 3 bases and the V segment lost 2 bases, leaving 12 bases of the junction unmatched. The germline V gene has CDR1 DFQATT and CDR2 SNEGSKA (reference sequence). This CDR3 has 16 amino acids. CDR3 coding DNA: TGCAGTGCTAGAAGTGTGGAAGGACAGGGCTACTACGAGCAGTACTTC. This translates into CSARSVEGQGYYEQYF.